This T cell receptor (beta chain) was obtained from a study of early stage breast cancer tumors. Study-wide context: ER+/PR+/HER2- status applied to about 70% of the 16 invasive breast tumors. Average read coverage per sample was roughly 9.3-fold. Regarding the study as a whole: Commonly generated sequences made up most enriched TCRB sequences shared between patients.

CDR3 length: 14 amino acids. J gave up 3 bases and V 4 bases, and 5 bases lay outside the gene matches. Germline V lookup: CDR1 SGHRS, CDR2 YFSETQ. Clones were read by immunoSEQ multiplex PCR, and TCRdb kept only the in-frame ones, dropping some. This sample has tens of thousands of clones, with about 89% found just once. On this clone itself: The antigen is not known.

The sequence came from a person aged 65-85 years with breast cancer. The specimen sequenced was blood. The chain links TRBV5-1 to TRBJ2-7, with 9 bases identical to TRBD2. The CDR3 DNA sequence: TGCGCCAGCAGCACGGGACTAGCCAACTACGAGCAGTACTTC. It translates to CASSTGLANYEQYF.